This entry lists 27 T cell receptor beta chains sequenced from one sample in a study of T cell repertoires in cytomegalovirus infection. TCRdb reprocessed the reads via MiXCR and lists one record per CDR3 protein. The sample has under 250,000 distinct CDR3 sequences; 9% to 15% are singletons. The sequencing input was PBMCs. Every receptor here comes from a human donor in good health (CMV status not recorded). Some clones in this sample may be carry-over from other donors' samples.

The genes are TRBV5-4 and TRBJ2-3, with TRBD2 matching 8 bases. The CDR3 spans 12 residues. Germline values: CDR1 SGHNT, CDR2 YYREEE (reference sequence). V trimming: 2 bases; J trimming: 11 bases; junction bases outside the gene matches: 4. CDR3 coding DNA: TGTGCCAGCAGCTTTCCCGGGAGGGAGCAGTATTTT. This codes for CASSFPGREQYF.

V usage is TRBV4-2 and J usage is TRBJ2-5, with a possible D match to TRBD2 (5 bases). The germline gives CDR1 LGHNA, CDR2 YNFKEQ. The CDR3 loop spans 14 amino acids. V was trimmed by 0 bases and J by 5 bases, leaving 10 bases between them. The CDR3 loop reads CASSQEERAETQYF. CDR3 sequence (DNA): TGTGCCAGCAGCCAAGAGGAGAGGGCGGAGACCCAGTACTTC.

This clonotype was seen repeatedly, ten times or more. The rearrangement uses TRBV7-2 and TRBJ1-4; D call uncertain. With 1 base removed from V and 6 bases from J, the gap between germline ends came to 12 bases. Per germline, CDR1 SGHTA and CDR2 FQGNSA. CDR3 length equals 15 residues. CDR3 sequence reads: CASSLEGGLHEKLFF. CDR3 coding DNA: TGTGCCAGCAGCTTAGAGGGAGGGTTGCATGAAAAACTGTTTTTT.

This clonotype was counted only a few times. This sequence joins TRBV4-2 and TRBJ2-3, with 11 bases aligning to TRBD2. Per germline, CDR1 LGHNA and CDR2 YNFKEQ. Losses at the gene ends were 1 base for V and 2 bases for J; bases not matched to a gene: 2. The CDR3 contains 16 residues. CDR3: CASSQGLAGTTDTQYF. The CDR3 coding sequence is TGTGCCAGCAGCCAAGGACTAGCGGGAACCACAGATACGCAGTATTTT.

The rearrangement links TRBV11-3 to TRBJ2-2, with 11 bases matching TRBD2. The CDR3 spans 16 residues. Per germline, CDR1 SGHNT and CDR2 YENEEA. V trimming: 5 bases; J trimming: 7 bases; junction bases outside the gene matches: 9. The CDR3 loop reads CASSPRTSGSGGELFF. Written as DNA, the CDR3 is TGTGCCAGCAGCCCCCGAACTAGCGGGAGCGGCGGGGAGCTGTTTTTT.

This clonotype was counted ten times or more. The chain is built from TRBV28 and TRBJ2-2; D tentatively fits TRBD1 or TRBD2 (5 bases each). The CDR3 contains 18 residues. The V gene's germline CDR1 is MDHEN and CDR2 SYDVKM. V shed 3 bases and J shed 4 bases, with 21 bases lying between them. This chain's CDR3 is CASSLAAGVWDGTGELFF. CDR3 in DNA: TGTGCCAGCAGTTTGGCAGCCGGGGTTTGGGACGGCACCGGGGAGCTGTTTTTT.

In this sample, this clonotype turned up a few times. The genes are TRBV6-6 and TRBJ2-2; 14 bases are a match to TRBD2. Germline assignment: CDR1 MNHNY and CDR2 SVGAGI (reference sequence). The trim removed 0 bases at V and 2 bases at J, leaving 5 bases unmatched. CDR3 length: 19 residues. CDR3 loop: CASSYSMGLAGANTGELFF. CDR3 nucleotide sequence: TGTGCCAGCAGTTACTCTATGGGACTAGCGGGAGCCAACACCGGGGAGCTGTTTTTT.

There are many counts of this clonotype. The J gene is TRBJ1-1, the V gene TRBV13, with D possibly TRBD1 on 5 matching bases. There are 16 residues in the CDR3. The V gene's germline CDR1 is PRHDT and CDR2 FYEKMQ (reference sequence). V was cut by 2 bases and J by 6 bases, with 19 bases left in between. The CDR3 DNA follows: TGTGCCAGCAGCTTAAATGATGGACCCGGAGGGGCTGAAGCTTTCTTT. Translated: CASSLNDGPGGAEAFF. Supplemented by reference TRBV13 and TRBJ1-1, the full variable domain reads AAGVIQSPRHLIKEKRETATLKCYPIPRHDTVYWYQQGPGQDPQFLISFYEKMQSDKGSIPDRFSAQQFSDYHSELNMSSLELGDSALYFCASSLNDGPGGAEAFFGQGTRLTVV.

This clonotype appeared many times. CDR3 DNA sequence: TGTGCCAGCAGTCCACAGGGGGCAAGGCCCCAGCATTTT. Protein sequence: CASSPQGARPQHF. The chain combines TRBV12-3 or TRBV12-4 with TRBJ1-5; 9 bases agree with TRBD1. V shed 5 bases, J shed 9 bases, and the junction held 5 bases outside the gene matches. There are 13 residues in the CDR3.

This clonotype was recorded many times. The chain links TRBV7-8 to TRBJ2-3; the D gene is possibly TRBD1 (6 bases). The V gene lost 0 bases and the J gene lost 2 bases, with 9 bases spanning the gap. The germline gives CDR1 SGHVS, CDR2 FQNEAQ. The CDR3 is 15 residues long. DNA of the CDR3: TGTGCCAGCAGCTTAGCCGGACAGATCACAGATACGCAGTATTTT. Amino acid sequence: CASSLAGQITDTQYF.

This clonotype was counted only a few times. The rearrangement uses TRBV28 and TRBJ2-3; TRBD1 is a possible D gene (6 bases). V was clipped by 5 bases and J by 8 bases, with 17 bases between them. The CDR3 totals 14 residues. Per germline, CDR1 MDHEN and CDR2 SYDVKM. CDR3 nucleotides: TGTGCCAGCAGTAAAACGCGCGAGGGGGTTACGCAGTATTTT. This sequence encodes CASSKTREGVTQYF.

This clonotype has at least ten counts. V and J are TRBV12-3 or TRBV12-4 and TRBJ2-7, with D perhaps matching TRBD1 (5 bases). V lost 8 bases, J lost 3 bases, and 11 bases lay in between. The CDR3 is made up of 12 amino acids. CDR3 residues: CASSAGFYEQYF. DNA of the CDR3: TGTGCCAGCTCAGCAGGGTTCTACGAGCAGTACTTC.

This clonotype was found many times. This chain uses TRBV7-2 with TRBJ2-3; 13 nucleotides match TRBD2. The V gene end was trimmed by 5 bases and the J gene end by 0 bases; junction bases not matched to a gene: 5. The V gene's germline CDR1 is SGHTA and CDR2 FQGNSA. The CDR3 is 17 residues long. The CDR3, as DNA: TGTGCCAGCAGCATGGGACTAGCGGGACTTAGCACAGATACGCAGTATTTT. This translates into CASSMGLAGLSTDTQYF.

The V and J genes are TRBV28 and TRBJ2-1; D is unclear. The CDR3 extends over 10 amino acids. The germline V gene encodes CDR1 MDHEN and CDR2 SYDVKM. The ends were cut back, 4 bases at V and 6 bases at J, with 1 base in the middle. CDR3 coding DNA: TGTGCCAGCAGTTCCAATGAGCAGTTCTTC. Translated, it gives CASSSNEQFF.

This clonotype occurred many times. The rearrangement uses TRBV7-2 and TRBJ2-6, with 9 bases aligning to TRBD1. Germline V gene data show CDR1 as SGHTA and CDR2 as FQGNSA. The CDR3 has 17 residues. Trimming cost V 0 bases and J 0 bases; bases outside gene matches: 0. CDR3 sequence reads: CASSLAGQGSGANVLTF. CDR3 bases: TGTGCCAGCAGCTTAGCGGGACAGGGCTCTGGGGCCAACGTCCTGACTTTC.

The V call is TRBV11-1, the J call TRBJ2-1; D unclear. Trimming took off 8 bases at V and 1 base at J, with 18 bases between the two ends. Germline loops: CDR1 SGHAT, CDR2 FQDESV (reference sequence). The length of the CDR3 is 16 residues. In DNA form, the CDR3 reads TGTGCCAGCTCGCCGAGCGTGGCAGTGTCCTACAATGAGCAGTTCTTC. Its protein product is CASSPSVAVSYNEQFF.

J is TRBJ2-7 and V is TRBV27; possibly TRBD2 for D (6 bases). The CDR3 consists of 15 residues. Between the trimmed V and J ends, which lost 2 bases and 3 bases, there was a span of 14 bases. Germline CDR1 and CDR2: MNHEY and SMNVEV (reference sequence). The CDR3 DNA is TGTGCCAGCAGTTTAAAGGGAGGCGGTGACTACGAGCAGTACTTC. Residues: CASSLKGGGDYEQYF.

This clonotype was counted ten times or more. The gene calls are TRBV28 and TRBJ2-2, with 7 nucleotides matching TRBD1. The germline CDR1 and CDR2 sequences are MDHEN and SYDVKM. The length of the CDR3 is 15 residues. V was clipped by 5 bases and J by 5 bases; unmatched bases: 8. The DNA for the CDR3 is TGTGCCAGCAGTCCGACAGGGTTTAGGACCGGGGAGCTGTTTTTT. This gives the protein CASSPTGFRTGELFF.

This clonotype was detected a few times. The V and J genes are TRBV2 and TRBJ2-7; 7 nucleotides match TRBD1. The junction had 6 bases not matched to a gene; V was cut back by 3 bases and J by 7 bases. This CDR3 is 13 amino acids long. Germline V gene data show CDR1 as SNHLY and CDR2 as FYNNEI. The chain's CDR3 is CASSDTGDLEQYF. The CDR3 DNA reads TGTGCCAGCAGTGATACAGGGGACCTGGAGCAGTACTTC.

This clonotype was detected ten times or more. V is TRBV7-3 and J is TRBJ1-5; 9 nucleotides match TRBD1. This CDR3 spans 15 amino acids. Losses at the gene ends were 5 bases for V and 4 bases for J; bases not matched to a gene: 6. The germline gives CDR1 SGHTA, CDR2 FQGTGA. The CDR3 DNA reads TGTGCCAGCAGCGGGCGGACAGGGGAGAATCAGCCCCAGCATTTT. Encoded protein: CASSGRTGENQPQHF.

This clonotype showed up many times. The genes are TRBV28 and TRBJ2-5; 11 bases are a match to TRBD1. CDR1 is MDHEN, CDR2 SYDVKM, per germline. There are 15 residues in the CDR3. V lost 2 bases and J lost 6; bases outside the gene matches: 5. This chain's CDR3 is CASSLGGQGAKTQYF. DNA of the CDR3: TGTGCCAGCAGTTTAGGTGGACAGGGGGCGAAGACCCAGTACTTC.

This clonotype was detected a few times. The chain uses TRBV9 and TRBJ2-3, with TRBD1 matching 7 bases. This CDR3 region has 15 residues. From germline, CDR1 is SGDLS and CDR2 YYNGEE. The V and J ends lost 3 bases and 0 bases, in that order; junction bases with no gene match: 4. CDR3 in DNA: TGTGCCAGCAGCGGACAGGGTGGGAGCACAGATACGCAGTATTTT. Residues: CASSGQGGSTDTQYF.

This clonotype was recorded at least ten times. The chain uses TRBV7-3 and TRBJ1-2; TRBD1 matches 8 bases. CDR1 is SGHTA and CDR2 is FQGTGA in the germline V gene. The V segment lost 8 bases and the J segment 4 bases; nucleotides outside the gene matches: 9. This CDR3 has 14 amino acids. CDR3 sequence: CASQGQVLTYGYTF. The CDR3 nucleotides are TGTGCCAGCCAGGGACAGGTCCTTACCTATGGCTACACCTTC. The variable domain in full, with the rest retrieved from reference TRBV7-3 and TRBJ1-2, is GAGVSQTPSNKVTEKGKYVELRCDPISGHTALYWYRQSLGQGPEFLIYFQGTGAADDSGLPNDRFFAVRPEGSVSTLKIQRTERGDSAVYLCASQGQVLTYGYTFGSGTRLTVV.

This clonotype has just a few counts. The CDR3 protein is CATSVGGLETQYF. The CDR3 region has the DNA TGTGCCACCAGTGTTGGGGGGCTAGAGACCCAGTACTTC. The chain links TRBV24-1 to TRBJ2-5; the D call may be TRBD1 or TRBD2 (6 bases each). Deletions cut 5 bases from V and 4 bases from J, with 10 bases between. The CDR3 runs 13 residues. Germline V gene sequence: CDR1 KGHDR, CDR2 SFDVKD.

This clonotype was seen a few times. The chain employs TRBV28 and TRBJ1-1, with a weak D call TRBD1 (6 bases). The CDR3 is 15 residues long. Germline assignment: CDR1 MDHEN and CDR2 SYDVKM. V was clipped by 4 bases and J by 1 base, with 13 bases between them. The CDR3 here is CASSWVNRANTEAFF. CDR3 in DNA: TGTGCCAGCAGTTGGGTTAACAGGGCGAACACTGAAGCTTTCTTT.

This clonotype was picked up many times. The chain joins TRBV7-2 to TRBJ1-3, with D hard to call. The CDR3 spans 13 residues. The ends were cut back, 2 bases at V and 4 bases at J, with 6 bases in the middle. In germline, CDR1 is SGHTA, CDR2 FQGNSA. The CDR3 protein is CASSLMEGNTIYF. CDR3 DNA: TGTGCCAGCAGCTTAATGGAAGGAAACACCATATATTTT.

This clonotype was seen only a few times. The chain employs TRBV12-3 or TRBV12-4 and TRBJ1-1; D is possibly TRBD1 (6 bases). The CDR3 loop spans 14 amino acids. V lost 3 bases and J 4 bases, leaving 12 bases between the germline ends. This CDR3 reads CASSFAGASTEAFF. The CDR3 nucleotides are TGTGCCAGCAGTTTTGCAGGGGCGAGCACTGAAGCTTTCTTT.